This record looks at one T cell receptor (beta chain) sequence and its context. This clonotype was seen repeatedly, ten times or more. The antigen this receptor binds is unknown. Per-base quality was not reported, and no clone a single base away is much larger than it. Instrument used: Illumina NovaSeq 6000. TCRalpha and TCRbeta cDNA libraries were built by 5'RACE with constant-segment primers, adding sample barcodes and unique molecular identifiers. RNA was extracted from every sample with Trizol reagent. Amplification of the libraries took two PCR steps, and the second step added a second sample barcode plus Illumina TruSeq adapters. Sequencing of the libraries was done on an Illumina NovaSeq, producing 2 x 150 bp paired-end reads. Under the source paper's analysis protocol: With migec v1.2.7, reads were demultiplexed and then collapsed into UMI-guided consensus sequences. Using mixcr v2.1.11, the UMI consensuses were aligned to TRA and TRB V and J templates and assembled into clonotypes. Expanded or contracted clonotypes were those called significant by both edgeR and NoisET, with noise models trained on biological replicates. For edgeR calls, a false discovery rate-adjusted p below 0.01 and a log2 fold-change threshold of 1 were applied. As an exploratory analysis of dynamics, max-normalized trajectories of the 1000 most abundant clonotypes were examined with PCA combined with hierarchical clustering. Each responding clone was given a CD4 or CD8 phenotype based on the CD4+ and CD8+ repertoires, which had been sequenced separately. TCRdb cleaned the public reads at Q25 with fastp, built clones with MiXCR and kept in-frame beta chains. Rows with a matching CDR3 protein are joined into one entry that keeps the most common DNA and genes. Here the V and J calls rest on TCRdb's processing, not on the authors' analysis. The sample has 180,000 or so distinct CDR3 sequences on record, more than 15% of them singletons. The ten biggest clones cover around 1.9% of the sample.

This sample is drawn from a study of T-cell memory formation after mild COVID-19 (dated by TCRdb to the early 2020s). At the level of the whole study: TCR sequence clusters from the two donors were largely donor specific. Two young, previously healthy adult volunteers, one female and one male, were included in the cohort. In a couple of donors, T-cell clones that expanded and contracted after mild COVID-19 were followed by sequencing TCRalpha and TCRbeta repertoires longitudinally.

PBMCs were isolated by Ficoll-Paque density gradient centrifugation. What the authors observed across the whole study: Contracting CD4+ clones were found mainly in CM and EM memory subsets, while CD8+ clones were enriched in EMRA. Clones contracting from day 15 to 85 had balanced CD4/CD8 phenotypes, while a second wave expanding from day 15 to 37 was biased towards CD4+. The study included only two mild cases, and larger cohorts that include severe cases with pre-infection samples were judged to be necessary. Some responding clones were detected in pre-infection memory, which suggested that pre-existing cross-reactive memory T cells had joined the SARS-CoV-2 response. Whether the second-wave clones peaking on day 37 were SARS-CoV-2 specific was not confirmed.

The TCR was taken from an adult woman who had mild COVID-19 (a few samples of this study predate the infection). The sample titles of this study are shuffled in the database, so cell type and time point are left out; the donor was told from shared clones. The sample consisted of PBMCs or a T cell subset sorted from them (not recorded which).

The CDR3 loop reads CSASRDEETQYF. At the DNA level, the sequence is TGCAGTGCTAGTCGGGATGAAGAGACCCAGTACTTC. This receptor chain uses TRBV20-1 and TRBJ2-5, and possibly TRBD2, on 5 matching bases. V loses 3 bases, J loses 3 bases, and the germline ends lie 8 bases apart. Including the terminal cysteine and phenylalanine, the CDR3 comprises 12 residues. Only the CDR3 portion is preserved as DNA: 36 bases, with reading frame beginning at the first base. Via the germline V gene (reference sequence), CDR1 is DFQATT and CDR2 SNEGSKA.